Sequencing of this T cell receptor beta chain was carried out in a study of T cell responses to AZD1222 COVID-19 vaccine. Study-wide results and limits: It was only after the peak T cell response that any repertoires were sampled. Dominant CD4 TCR responses targeted spike regions 160-218 and 743-854. Donors were largely white British and mainly female; clonal diversity was possibly underestimated.

This clone was picked up one time. Its specificity is unknown. The data were produced by immunoSEQ multiplex PCR, yet TCRdb's version contains in-frame clones alone and is incomplete. This table holds roughly 120,000 clones, over 75% found once. Trimming cost V 5 bases and J 1 base, with 12 bases left between them. Germline V CDR1 and CDR2: SGHRS, YFSETQ. The CDR3 totals 14 residues. The clonotype was recovered from an adult in good health. This material consisted of peripheral blood, taken on day 0 of MenACWY control vaccination. The chain combines TRBV5-1 with TRBJ1-1, with no clear D. CDR3 loop: CASRLQATNTEAFF. DNA for the CDR3: TGCGCCAGCAGGTTGCAGGCTACGAACACTGAAGCTTTCTTT. Using reference TRBV5-1 and TRBJ1-1 for the parts outside the CDR3, the full variable domain is KAGVTQTPRYLIKTRGQQVTLSCSPISGHRSVSWYQQTPGQGLQFLFEYFSETQRNKGNFPGRFSGRQFSNSRSEMNVSTLELGDSALYLCASRLQATNTEAFFGQGTRLTVV.